These T cell receptor beta chains were read from a single sample in a study of T cell responses to AZD1222 COVID-19 vaccine. Using immunoSEQ multiplex PCR, the repertoire was profiled, and TCRdb retains in-frame clones only, with some absent. The table has about 270,000 clones, approximately 94% seen once. The material was peripheral blood, obtained 28 days after the second AZD1222 dose. These receptors all come from an adult who received the AZD1222 COVID-19 vaccine. Each CDR3 is given with its conserved first and last residue. Fields, in order: D gene, V gene, J gene, clone size, CDR3 DNA, CDR3 protein. The D gene is left open where the match is weak. Size is omitted from some rows. Given values are once, few, many or a class for expanded clones.

>-|TRBV7-2|TRBJ1-1|-
TGTGCCAGCAGCCTTCAATGGACAACCGATAGGGGTGAAGCTTTCTTT
CASSLQWTTDRGEAFF
>-|TRBV4-1|TRBJ1-2|once
TGCGCCAGCAGCCAAGAGGAGAGGGATGCCTATGGCTACACCTTC
CASSQEERDAYGYTF
>TRBD2|TRBV6-1|TRBJ2-3|-
TGTGCCAGCAGTGTAGCGGGGGGGCCAGGAGATACGCAGTATTTT
CASSVAGGPGDTQYF
>-|TRBV5-4|TRBJ2-1|-
TGTGCCAGCAGCTCTATCCTTGAGCAGTTCTTC
CASSSILEQFF
>TRBD1|TRBV9|TRBJ1-3|-
TGTGCCAGCAGCGACTCCGGGACAGTGGACACCATATATTTT
CASSDSGTVDTIYF
>-|TRBV10-2|TRBJ2-7|few
TGCGCCAGCAGTGACTGGGGCCGCGGGCCCTCCTACGAGCAGTACTTC
CASSDWGRGPSYEQYF
>-|TRBV9|TRBJ1-2|-
TGTGCCAGCAGTCTTCTCGGGACTCAACCTCTTAACTATGGCTACACCTTC
CASSLLGTQPLNYGYTF
>-|TRBV3-1/TRBV3-2|TRBJ1-4|-
TGTGCCAGCAGCCAAGGAACGGGTTCTAATGAAAAACTGTTTTTT
CASSQGTGSNEKLFF
>TRBD2|TRBV5-4|TRBJ2-1|-
TGTGCCAGCACCCCAGGGGGTTCAGGACTAGCGGGGGGTGAGCAGTTCTTC
CASTPGGSGLAGGEQFF
>-|TRBV6-1|TRBJ2-7|-
TGTGCCAGCAGTGAATTTGGGGGCCTAAACTCCTACGAGCAGTACTTC
CASSEFGGLNSYEQYF
>-|TRBV11-2|TRBJ2-7|-
TGTGCCAGCAGCCGAAGTGGGGCCTACGAGCAGTACTTC
CASSRSGAYEQYF
>TRBD1|TRBV5-1|TRBJ2-3|few
TGCGCCAGCAGCTCGGGACAGCTGCAGTATTTT
CASSSGQLQYF
>TRBD1|TRBV10-3|TRBJ1-2|-
TGTGCCATCAGTTTGGACAGGGGGAACTATGGCTACACCTTC
CAISLDRGNYGYTF
>-|TRBV2|TRBJ2-5|-
TGTGCCAGCAGTCCTGAGTGGGAGACCCAGTACTTC
CASSPEWETQYF
>-|TRBV5-1|TRBJ2-6|-
TGCGCCAGCAGCTTGGAGGCAGGGCGTCCTGGGGCCAACGTCCTGACTTTC
CASSLEAGRPGANVLTF
>-|TRBV29-1|TRBJ1-4|-
TGCAGCGGGCAGATTGCAACTAATGAAAAACTGTTTTTT
CSGQIATNEKLFF
>-|TRBV30|TRBJ1-3|-
TGTGCCTGGAGTGATACGTTCACTGGAAACACCATATATTTT
CAWSDTFTGNTIYF
>TRBD1|TRBV19|TRBJ2-6|-
TGTGCCAGTAGTATGGACAGGCCCTCTGGGGCCAACGTCCTGACTTTC
CASSMDRPSGANVLTF
>-|TRBV30|TRBJ1-1|-
TGTGCCTGGAAACCCCCGGGGACAACTAACACTGAAGCTTTCTTT
CAWKPPGTTNTEAFF
>TRBD2|TRBV6-5|TRBJ2-7|few
TGTGCCAGCAGTTTGCCGGGACTAGCGAACTCCTACGAGCAGTACTTC
CASSLPGLANSYEQYF
>-|TRBV28|TRBJ2-7|-
TGTGCCAGCAGTTTCGGATACTACGAGCAGTACTTC
CASSFGYYEQYF
>-|TRBV28|TRBJ1-5|-
TGTGCCTGCAGAAGGGTCAATCAGCCCCAGCATTTT
CACRRVNQPQHF
>-|TRBV4-1|TRBJ1-2|-
TGCGCCAGCAGCCAAGAAAGGGAGGAGGTCTATGGCTACACCTTC
CASSQEREEVYGYTF
>-|TRBV16|TRBJ2-1|once
TGTGCCAGCAGCCGCTCCCCGGGGGCTTACAATGAGCAGTTCTTC
CASSRSPGAYNEQFF
>TRBD1|TRBV6-4|TRBJ2-3|-
TGTGCCAGCAGTGACTCAGGGGGCGCAGATACGCAGTATTTT
CASSDSGGADTQYF
>-|TRBV3-1/TRBV3-2|TRBJ2-1|-
TGTGCCAGCAGCCCCCCCATACTAGTGACGTACAATGAGCAGTTCTTC
CASSPPILVTYNEQFF
>-|TRBV2|TRBJ1-1|-
TGTGCCAGCAGGATTGGGACGAACACTGAAGCTTTCTTT
CASRIGTNTEAFF
>-|TRBV4-3|TRBJ1-1|-
TGCGCCAGCAGCCAAGATAAGAACACTGAAGCTTTCTTT
CASSQDKNTEAFF
>-|TRBV30|TRBJ2-2|-
TGTGCCTGGAGGGGGGAGGGGGCTGACACCGGGGAGCTGTTTTTT
CAWRGEGADTGELFF
>-|TRBV20-1|TRBJ1-4|-
TGCAGTGCCACTGATGAAAAACTGTTTTTT
CSATDEKLFF
>TRBD1|TRBV2|TRBJ2-7|once
TGTGCCAGCAGAACAGGGGGCGTATACGAGCAGTACTTC
CASRTGGVYEQYF
>-|TRBV7-9|TRBJ2-5|-
TGTGCCAGCAGCTTAACGGCGGGGCCTCCGACCCAGTACTTC
CASSLTAGPPTQYF
>TRBD1|TRBV5-5|TRBJ2-4|-
TGTGCCAGCAGCCCCGGGACAGGTAAAAACATTCAGTACTTC
CASSPGTGKNIQYF
>-|TRBV12-3/TRBV12-4|TRBJ2-7|once
TGTGCCAGCAGTCCCAGCGGCTACGAGCAGTACTTC
CASSPSGYEQYF
>TRBD2|TRBV5-8|TRBJ2-7|-
TGTGCCAGCAGCTCCCGACTAGCGGGGGCAGGGGAGCAGTACTTC
CASSSRLAGAGEQYF
>TRBD2|TRBV29-1|TRBJ2-1|-
TGCAGCGTTGAAGGGACTAGCGGCTCCTACAATGAGCAGTTCTTC
CSVEGTSGSYNEQFF
>-|TRBV28|TRBJ2-3|-
TGTGCCAGCACCAAGGTGTTCACAGATACGCAGTATTTT
CASTKVFTDTQYF
>-|TRBV6-2/TRBV6-3|TRBJ2-4|-
TGTGCCAGCATCCCATCTGGGGGGGCTGGAATTCAGTACTTC
CASIPSGGAGIQYF
>TRBD1|TRBV5-1|TRBJ2-1|-
TGCGCCAGCAGCTCCCGGGACAGAGACAATGAGCAGTTCTTC
CASSSRDRDNEQFF